A selection of T cell receptor beta chains follows, all from one sample in a study of T cell repertoires in cytomegalovirus infection. TCRdb reprocessed the reads with MiXCR, giving one entry per CDR3 protein. The table has 150,000 to 200,000 distinct CDR3 sequences, about an eighth seen once. Sequencing used PBMCs. The source is a human donor in good health (CMV status not recorded). Some clones in this sample may be carry-over from other donors' samples. CDR3s leave out the opening cysteine and the closing phenylalanine or tryptophan.

v_call	j_call	cdr3_aa
TRBV7-3	TRBJ1-1	ASSLTERTEAF
TRBV12-3/TRBV12-4	TRBJ2-1	ASSLGWGNNEQF
TRBV7-2	TRBJ2-3	ASRPPREAVEDTQY
TRBV11-2	TRBJ2-1	ASSLLAFQRNEQF
TRBV11-2	TRBJ2-1	ASRTPGLLYNEQF
TRBV10-2	TRBJ1-4	ASSSRGFKPEKLF
TRBV7-2	TRBJ2-7	ASSSLRGGRAYEQY
TRBV29-1	TRBJ2-7	SVGQVPYEQY
TRBV4-1	TRBJ2-7	ASSQDSGGPSYEQY
TRBV7-9	TRBJ1-1	ASSLVSAEAF
TRBV10-2	TRBJ1-1	ASSESTEGAF
TRBV5-6	TRBJ2-4	ASSLKAPGNIQY
TRBV7-2	TRBJ2-7	ACIPRQGAEQY
TRBV28	TRBJ2-7	ASSVQGPSSYEQY
TRBV7-8	TRBJ1-5	ASSSQGGAQPQH
TRBV14	TRBJ2-1	ASSSRRAIYNEQF
TRBV12-3/TRBV12-4	TRBJ1-6	ASSSTGGNSPLH
TRBV6-1	TRBJ1-1	ASSRDGLNTEAF
TRBV28	TRBJ2-7	ASSETAYEQY
TRBV6-2/TRBV6-3	TRBJ2-7	ASSYRGAEQY